These 31 T cell receptor beta chains were all obtained from the same sample, sequenced in a study of cytomegalovirus exposure and HLA in healthy donors. Primers: 60 Vbeta forward and 13 Jbeta reverse. Generated by immunoSEQ multiplex PCR, the TCRdb table keeps only in-frame clones and is missing some. The table includes 110,000 or so clones, 67% detected once. The specimen was PBMCs. All receptors derive from a man aged 18 to 30 in good health and CMV-seropositive.

The chain joins TRBV18 to TRBJ1-2, with D possibly TRBD1 on 6 matching bases. Between the trimmed V and J ends, which lost 3 bases and 8 bases, there was a span of 13 bases. The germline CDR1 and CDR2 sequences are KGHSH and LQKENI. The CDR3 has 13 amino acids. In DNA, the CDR3 is TGTGCCAGCTCACCCGGGACAATAGAAGGCTACACCTTC. It is translated as CASSPGTIEGYTF.

The chain links TRBV15 to TRBJ2-1; D not certain. V lost 4 bases to trimming and J lost 5 bases, with 3 bases between them. CDR3 length: 11 residues. Germline-derived CDR1 and CDR2 are LNHNV and YYDKDF (reference sequence). The CDR3 spells CATSTNNEQFF. The CDR3 nucleotides are TGTGCCACCAGCACCAACAATGAGCAGTTCTTC. Full variable domain (rest looked up from reference TRBV15 and TRBJ2-1): DAMVIQNPRYQVTQFGKPVTLSCSQTLNHNVMYWYQQKSSQAPKLLFHYYDKDFNNEADTPDNFQSRRPNTSFCFLDIRSPGLGDTAMYLCATSTNNEQFFGPGTRLTVL.

J is TRBJ2-7 and V is TRBV5-8, with D perhaps TRBD1 (6 bases). Per germline, CDR1 SGHTS and CDR2 YDEGEE. The CDR3 has 14 residues. Trimming removed 4 bases at V and 9 bases at J, with 20 bases between. CDR3 region: CASSISGNRVAQYV. DNA for the CDR3: TGTGCCAGCAGCATCTCAGGAAACAGGGTTGCGCAGTACGTC.

This clone was detected once. The V gene is TRBV2, the J gene TRBJ2-2; 7 nucleotides align to TRBD1. Germline trimming cut 6 bases from V and 0 bases from J; bases unmatched to any gene: 4. This CDR3 has 15 amino acids. CDR1 is SNHLY, CDR2 FYNNEI, per germline. DNA of the CDR3: TGTGCCAGCAGCTACAGGGGATCGAACACCGGGGAGCTGTTTTTT. As protein: CASSYRGSNTGELFF. The full variable domain, with the rest looked up from reference TRBV2 and TRBJ2-2, is EPEVTQTPSHQVTQMGQEVILRCVPISNHLYFYWYRQILGQKVEFLVSFYNNEISEKSEIFDDQFSVERPDGSNFTLKIRSTKLEDSAMYFCASSYRGSNTGELFFGEGSRLTVL.

CDR3 amino acids: CASSFTTGNSGANVLTF. DNA for the CDR3: TGCGCCAGCAGCTTCACGACTGGAAACTCTGGGGCCAACGTCCTGACTTTC. The V and J genes are TRBV5-1 and TRBJ2-6; D gene ambiguous. V was pared by 2 bases and J by 0 bases, with 12 bases between. Germline CDR1 is SGHRS and CDR2 is YFSETQ. CDR3 length equals 17 residues.

J is TRBJ1-2 and V is TRBV27; 9 bases agree with TRBD1. Unmatched junction bases numbered 6, after V lost 9 bases and J lost 1 base. The CDR3 length is 14 residues. In germline, CDR1 is MNHEY, CDR2 SMNVEV (reference sequence). DNA of the CDR3: TGTGCCAGGGGACAGGGAGGGGATAACTATGGCTACACCTTC. Encoded protein: CARGQGGDNYGYTF.

This clone showed up just a few times. V is TRBV6-6 and J is TRBJ2-7, with D possibly TRBD2 on 7 matching bases. V gave up 4 bases and J gave up 9 bases, with 13 bases separating them. The length of the CDR3 is 12 residues. The V gene's germline CDR1 is MNHNY and CDR2 SVGAGI (reference sequence). The CDR3 protein is CASSFRGGAQYF. The CDR3 bases are TGTGCCAGCAGTTTCAGGGGAGGGGCGCAGTACTTC.

The chain uses TRBV19 and TRBJ2-3; possible D gene TRBD1, 5 bases. Germline CDR1 reads LNHDA; CDR2 reads SQIVND (reference sequence). The CDR3 extends over 15 amino acids. V lost 5 bases, J lost 0 bases, and 12 bases lay in between. The CDR3 bases are TGTGCCAGTAGTCCGACACAGGCGAGCACAGATACGCAGTATTTT. It codes for CASSPTQASTDTQYF.

The chain carries TRBV7-2 and TRBJ2-1; tentatively, D is TRBD2 (5 bases). Germline lookup yields CDR1 SGHTA and CDR2 FQGNSA. The CDR3 extends over 15 amino acids. V was cut by 1 base and J by 3 bases, with 10 bases left in between. CDR3 protein: CASSLGRTHYNEQFF. In DNA form, the CDR3 reads TGTGCCAGCAGCTTAGGCCGGACTCACTACAATGAGCAGTTCTTC.

The gene calls are TRBV19 and TRBJ1-1; the match to TRBD1 covers 8 bases. Germline CDR1 and CDR2: LNHDA and SQIVND (reference sequence). This CDR3 comprises 14 residues. The V and J ends lost 6 bases and 6 bases, in that order; junction bases with no gene match: 9. This CDR3 reads CASSLSQGAPEAFF. CDR3 bases: TGTGCCAGTAGCTTATCCCAGGGGGCCCCTGAAGCTTTCTTT.

The rearrangement links TRBV30 to TRBJ2-5; D is uncertain. V was shortened by 1 base and J by 5 bases, with 8 bases between the two germline ends. Germline V gene sequence: CDR1 GTSNPN, CDR2 SVGIG (reference sequence). This CDR3 is 12 amino acids long. This CDR3 reads CAWSAFRETQYF. CDR3 bases: TGTGCCTGGAGTGCCTTTCGGGAGACCCAGTACTTC.

J is TRBJ2-3 and V is TRBV6-1, with TRBD2 identical over 13 bases. This CDR3 is built from 16 residues. J gave up 6 bases and V 4 bases, and 7 bases lay outside the gene matches. Germline loops: CDR1 MNHNS, CDR2 SASEGT. CDR3 DNA sequence: TGTGCCAGCAGTGTACTAGCGGGGGGGCAAACGGATACGCAGTATTTT. As protein: CASSVLAGGQTDTQYF.

V gene TRBV6-5 combines with J gene TRBJ2-5, with unresolved D. The ends were cut back, 5 bases at V and 2 bases at J, with 15 bases in the middle. The CDR3 covers 15 residues. Germline V gene sequence: CDR1 MNHEY, CDR2 SVGAGI. CDR3 protein: CASSVSGRDQETQYF. CDR3 nucleotides: TGTGCCAGCAGTGTATCGGGTAGAGATCAAGAGACCCAGTACTTC.

The chain has TRBV5-4 and TRBJ1-1; D is ambiguous. Germline V gives CDR1 SGHNT, CDR2 YYREEE (reference sequence). Trimming removed 3 bases at V and 2 bases at J, with 8 bases between. This CDR3 has 13 amino acids. The CDR3 spells CASSSVPNTEAFF. In DNA, the CDR3 is TGTGCCAGCAGCTCAGTTCCTAACACTGAAGCTTTCTTT.

V gene TRBV27 combines with J gene TRBJ2-5; maybe TRBD2 (5 bases). The CDR3 has 15 residues. Trimming left V 10 bases short and J 5 bases short, with 23 bases between. The V gene's germline CDR1 is MNHEY and CDR2 SMNVEV (reference sequence). The CDR3 reads CATKMRERAPETQYF. CDR3 nucleotide sequence: TGTGCCACCAAAATGAGGGAGAGGGCACCGGAGACCCAGTACTTC.

The chain links TRBV5-1 to TRBJ2-5; TRBD2 might be the D (6 bases). Trimming removed 0 bases from V and 7 bases from J, with 16 bases in between. The germline CDR1 and CDR2 sequences are SGHRS and YFSETQ. This CDR3 region has 15 residues. The CDR3 DNA follows: TGCGCCAGCAGCTTGGCCGGGGCGACAGCGGGGACCCAGTACTTC. Residues: CASSLAGATAGTQYF.

The CDR3: CASRRTQGEVGYEQYV. Written as DNA, the CDR3 is TGTGCCAGCAGGAGAACGCAGGGGGAAGTAGGTTACGAGCAGTACGTC. This sequence joins TRBV28 and TRBJ2-7; 7 bases map to TRBD1. V was pared by 6 bases and J by 4 bases, with 15 bases of the junction left unmatched. Germline loops: CDR1 MDHEN, CDR2 SYDVKM. CDR3 length: 16 amino acids.

The table lists this clone with a count of one. The rearrangement links TRBV4-2 to TRBJ1-3, with unresolved D. V lost 0 bases and J lost 1, with 7 bases in between. This CDR3 spans 15 amino acids. Germline V gene sequence: CDR1 LGHNA, CDR2 YNFKEQ. The CDR3 loop reads CASSQEAISGNTIYF. The CDR3 DNA reads TGTGCCAGCAGCCAAGAAGCAATTTCTGGAAACACCATATATTTT.

The chain combines TRBV27 with TRBJ1-3; D may be TRBD1 (5 bases). V lost 6 bases and J lost 3, with 15 bases in between. The CDR3 consists of 15 residues. CDR1 and CDR2 (germline): MNHEY, SMNVEV (reference sequence). CDR3 bases: TGTGCCAGCAGCCGAACCGCGGGGGTTGGAAACACCATATATTTT. It translates to CASSRTAGVGNTIYF.

The DNA for the CDR3 is TGTGCCAGCAGCCAGGGGGCGAAGTATGGCTACACCTTC. Protein: CASSQGAKYGYTF. The chain carries TRBV28 and TRBJ1-2; TRBD1 aligns across 8 bases. The CDR3 has 13 amino acids. Germline V gene data show CDR1 as MDHEN and CDR2 as SYDVKM. The J segment lost 5 bases and the V segment lost 6 bases, leaving 5 bases of the junction unmatched.

The rearrangement joins TRBV5-6 to TRBJ1-1; D remains ambiguous. Trimming pared 4 bases from V and 3 bases from J, leaving 13 bases between. CDR1 is SGHDT and CDR2 is YYEEEE in the germline V gene. The CDR3 runs to 14 residues. CDR3 region: CASSDRGWDTEAFF. For the CDR3, the DNA is TGTGCCAGCAGCGATCGAGGGTGGGACACTGAAGCTTTCTTT.

This clone has just a few counts. The V and J genes are TRBV7-9 and TRBJ2-1; TRBD2 matches at 14 bases. The CDR3 is made up of 19 amino acids. Trimming took 2 bases from V and 2 from J; bases not matched to a gene: 8. CDR1 is SEHNR and CDR2 is FQNEAQ in the germline V gene (reference sequence). DNA of the CDR3: TGTGCCAGCAGCTTAAGAGGACTAGCGGGGGGCCCTCCCTACAATGAGCAGTTCTTC. Amino acids: CASSLRGLAGGPPYNEQFF.

The rearrangement links TRBV4-1 to TRBJ2-7, with 8 bases identical to TRBD1. Germline V gene lookup returns CDR1 MGHRA and CDR2 YSYEKL. V was pared by 1 base and J by 6 bases, with 5 bases of the junction left unmatched. The CDR3 is made up of 14 amino acids. CDR3 sequence (DNA): TGCGCCAGCAGCCAAGGACAGGGGCTCGTCGAGCAGTACTTC. Protein product: CASSQGQGLVEQYF.

This chain links TRBV10-3 with TRBJ1-2; no reliable D call. Germline CDR1 ENHRY, CDR2 SYGVKD. V lost 0 bases and J lost 3, with 8 bases in between. The CDR3 has 14 residues. This CDR3 reads CAISESSVHYGYTF. The DNA for the CDR3 is TGTGCCATCAGTGAGTCGTCAGTCCACTATGGCTACACCTTC.

In this sample, this clone turned up a few times. The rearrangement uses TRBV7-9 and TRBJ1-1; perhaps TRBD1 as D (6 bases). With 7 bases removed from V and 4 bases from J, the gap between germline ends came to 16 bases. The CDR3 sequence is 14 residues long. Germline CDR1 is SEHNR and CDR2 is FQNEAQ (reference sequence). In DNA form, the CDR3 reads TGTGCCAGCAACTTTCGAGGGGGGGCCACTGAAGCTTTCTTT. Translating gives CASNFRGGATEAFF.

This rearrangement joins TRBV7-9 to TRBJ2-7; unclear D gene. Germline V gene sequence: CDR1 SEHNR, CDR2 FQNEAQ (reference sequence). V lost 7 bases to trimming and J lost 0 bases, with 4 bases between them. The CDR3 runs to 11 residues. The CDR3 nucleotides are TGTGCCAGCACCAACTCCTACGAGCAGTACTTC. Its translation: CASTNSYEQYF.

The chain has TRBV7-9 and TRBJ1-1; TRBD1 is a possible D gene (6 bases). The germline gives CDR1 SEHNR, CDR2 FQNEAQ (reference sequence). V was clipped by 3 bases and J by 4 bases, with 18 bases between them. There are 16 residues in the CDR3. The CDR3 sequence: CASSLLTGKLLTEAFF. The CDR3 DNA reads as TGTGCCAGCAGCTTGCTAACAGGGAAACTACTCACTGAAGCTTTCTTT. The full variable domain, with the rest looked up from reference TRBV7-9 and TRBJ1-1, is DTGVSQNPRHKITKRGQNVTFRCDPISEHNRLYWYRQTLGQGPEFLTYFQNEAQLEKSRLLSDRFSAERPKGSFSTLEIQRTEQGDSAMYLCASSLLTGKLLTEAFFGQGTRLTVV.

The chain couples TRBV7-2 to TRBJ2-5, with 11 positions matching TRBD2. From germline, CDR1 is SGHTA and CDR2 FQGNSA. Losses at the gene ends were 6 bases for V and 4 bases for J; bases not matched to a gene: 13. CDR3 size: 17 residues. CDR3 loop: CASRLVGLAGGRETQYF. In DNA, the CDR3 is TGTGCCAGCAGACTAGTGGGGCTAGCGGGGGGTCGAGAGACCCAGTACTTC.

The rearrangement joins TRBV5-1 to TRBJ2-3, with 10 bases that match TRBD2. Germline-derived CDR1 and CDR2 are SGHRS and YFSETQ. V dropped 4 bases and J dropped 0; count of bases not matched to a gene: 17. The CDR3 sequence is 20 residues long. The CDR3 nucleotides are TGCGCCAGCAGCCGAGGTTTGGGGACTAGCGTATCAACTAGCACAGATACGCAGTATTTT. This encodes CASSRGLGTSVSTSTDTQYF.

CDR3 protein: CAWSSLGLSGHRETQYF. The CDR3 DNA follows: TGTGCCTGGAGTTCTCTGGGCCTAAGCGGTCATCGTGAGACCCAGTACTTC. The chain is built from TRBV30 and TRBJ2-5; TRBD2 might be the D (5 bases). With 2 bases removed from V and 5 bases from J, the gap between germline ends came to 24 bases. This CDR3 comprises 17 residues. Germline V lookup: CDR1 GTSNPN, CDR2 SVGIG (reference sequence).

This clone has only a few counts. This chain links TRBV7-6 with TRBJ2-1; perhaps TRBD2 as D (5 bases). The CDR3 contains 15 residues. Germline CDR1 is SGHVS and CDR2 is FNYEAQ. V was trimmed by 2 bases and J by 3 bases, leaving 11 bases between them. CDR3 protein: CASSLHRTGYNEQFF. In DNA, the CDR3 is TGTGCCAGCAGCTTACACCGGACTGGCTACAATGAGCAGTTCTTC.